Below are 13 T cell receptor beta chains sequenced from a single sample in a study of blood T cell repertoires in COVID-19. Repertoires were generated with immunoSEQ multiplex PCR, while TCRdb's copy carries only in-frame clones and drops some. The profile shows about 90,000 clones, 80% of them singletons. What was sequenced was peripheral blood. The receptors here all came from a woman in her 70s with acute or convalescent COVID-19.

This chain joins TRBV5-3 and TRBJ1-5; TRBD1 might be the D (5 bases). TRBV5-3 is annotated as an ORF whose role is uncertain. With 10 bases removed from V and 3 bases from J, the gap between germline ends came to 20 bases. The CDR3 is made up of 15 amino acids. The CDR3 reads CALWGVGGFNQPQHF. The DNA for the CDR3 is TGTGCCCTCTGGGGGGTTGGGGGGTTCAATCAGCCCCAGCATTTT.

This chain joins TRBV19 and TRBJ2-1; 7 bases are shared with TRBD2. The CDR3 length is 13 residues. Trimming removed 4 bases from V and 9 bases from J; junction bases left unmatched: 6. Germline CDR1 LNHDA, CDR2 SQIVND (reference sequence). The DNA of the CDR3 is TGTGCCAGTAGTACGCCACTAGCGCCTGAGCAGTTCTTC. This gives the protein CASSTPLAPEQFF.

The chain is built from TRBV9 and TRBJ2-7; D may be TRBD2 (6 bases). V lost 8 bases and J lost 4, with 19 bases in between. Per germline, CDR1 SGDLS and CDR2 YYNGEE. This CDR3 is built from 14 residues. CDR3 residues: CARLRDDRIYEQYF. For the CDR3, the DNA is TGTGCCAGATTGCGGGACGACCGAATTTACGAGCAGTACTTC.

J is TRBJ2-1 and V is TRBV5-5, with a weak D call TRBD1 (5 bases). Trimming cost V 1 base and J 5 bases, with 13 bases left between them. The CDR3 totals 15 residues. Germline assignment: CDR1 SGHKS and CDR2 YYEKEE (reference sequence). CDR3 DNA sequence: TGTGCCAGCAGCTTGTGGGCAGGGAAAGACAATGAGCAGTTCTTC. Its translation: CASSLWAGKDNEQFF.

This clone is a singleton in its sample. The CDR3 nucleotides are TGTGCCAGCATCAGGGGGCGAAAAACATATGGGGCCAACGTCCTGACTTTC. Protein product: CASIRGRKTYGANVLTF. This rearrangement joins TRBV6-7 to TRBJ2-6, with 8 bases aligning to TRBD1. TRBV6-7 is noted as an ORF with a role that remains uncertain. With V trimmed by 7 bases and J by 3 bases, 11 bases remained unmatched. CDR3 length equals 17 residues.

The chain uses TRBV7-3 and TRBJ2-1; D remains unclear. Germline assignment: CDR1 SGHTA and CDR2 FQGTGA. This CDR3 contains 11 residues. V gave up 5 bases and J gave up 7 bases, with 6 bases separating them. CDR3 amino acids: CASSPGNEQFF. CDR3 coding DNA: TGTGCCAGCAGCCCCGGGAATGAGCAGTTCTTC.

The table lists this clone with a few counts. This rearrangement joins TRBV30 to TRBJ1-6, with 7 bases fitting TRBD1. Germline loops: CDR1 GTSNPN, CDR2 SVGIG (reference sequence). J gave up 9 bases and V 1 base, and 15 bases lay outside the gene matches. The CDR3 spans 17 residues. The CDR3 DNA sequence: TGTGCCTGGAGTGGGCCAGACAGGGTACCGTTGGTTTCACCCCTCCACTTT. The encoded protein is CAWSGPDRVPLVSPLHF.

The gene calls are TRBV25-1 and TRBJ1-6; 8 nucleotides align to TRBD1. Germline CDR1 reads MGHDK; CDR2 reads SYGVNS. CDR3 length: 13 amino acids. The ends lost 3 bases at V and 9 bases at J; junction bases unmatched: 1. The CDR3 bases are TGTGCCAGCAGTGACAGGGGGCGTTCACCCCTCCACTTT. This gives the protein CASSDRGRSPLHF.

CDR3 in amino acids: CASRSGDAGELFF. Here the CDR3 DNA reads TGTGCCAGCAGATCAGGGGATGCCGGGGAGCTGTTTTTT. This rearrangement joins TRBV27 to TRBJ2-2, with D maybe TRBD1 (6 bases). CDR1 and CDR2 (germline): MNHEY, SMNVEV (reference sequence). This CDR3 is built from 13 residues. Trimming took 6 bases from V and 6 from J, leaving 11 bases between them.

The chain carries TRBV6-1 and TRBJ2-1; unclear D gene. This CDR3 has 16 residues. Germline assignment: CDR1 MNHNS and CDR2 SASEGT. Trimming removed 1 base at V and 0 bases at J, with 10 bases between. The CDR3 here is CASSEGLRSSYNEQFF. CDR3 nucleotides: TGTGCCAGCAGTGAAGGCTTGCGGAGCTCCTACAATGAGCAGTTCTTC.

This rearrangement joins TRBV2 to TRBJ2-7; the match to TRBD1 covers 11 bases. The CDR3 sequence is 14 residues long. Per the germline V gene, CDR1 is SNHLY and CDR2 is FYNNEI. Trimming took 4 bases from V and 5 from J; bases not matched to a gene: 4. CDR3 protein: CASSGDRGTDEQYF. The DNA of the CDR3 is TGTGCCAGCAGTGGGGACAGGGGGACCGACGAGCAGTACTTC.

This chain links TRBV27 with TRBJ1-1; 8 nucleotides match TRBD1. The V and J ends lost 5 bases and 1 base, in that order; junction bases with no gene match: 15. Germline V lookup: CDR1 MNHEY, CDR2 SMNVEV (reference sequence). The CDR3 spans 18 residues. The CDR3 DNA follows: TGTGCCAGCAGTGTTGACAGGGGCTCTCATGTTTGGAACACTGAAGCTTTCTTT. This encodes CASSVDRGSHVWNTEAFF.

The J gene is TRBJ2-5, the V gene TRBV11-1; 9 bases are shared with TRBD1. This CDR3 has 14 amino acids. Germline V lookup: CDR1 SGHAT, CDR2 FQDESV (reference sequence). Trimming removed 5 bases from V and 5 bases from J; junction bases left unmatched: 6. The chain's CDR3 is CASSLQGAGETQYF. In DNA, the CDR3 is TGTGCCAGCAGCCTACAGGGGGCGGGGGAGACCCAGTACTTC.